The 30 T cell receptor beta chains in this list originate from one sample, sequenced in a study of response to subunit inactivated influenza vaccine. Each CDR3 protein is one row after TCRdb ran MiXCR on the RT-PCR reads. The data contain 650,000 to 850,000 distinct CDR3 sequences, about 15% of them singletons. Material: PBMCs from blood, obtained around 15 days before vaccination. These receptors were collected from a man aged 50 to 59 who received an inactivated influenza vaccine.

This chain links TRBV6-1 with TRBJ2-7, with 8 positions matching TRBD1. CDR1 is MNHNS, CDR2 SASEGT, per germline. The CDR3 runs 12 residues. The J segment lost 10 bases and the V segment lost 6 bases, leaving 8 bases of the junction unmatched. The CDR3: CASSLGQAIQYF. The DNA of the CDR3 is TGTGCCAGCAGCTTGGGACAGGCCATACAGTACTTC.

This clonotype has at least ten counts. V and J are TRBV3-1 and TRBJ1-3, with no clear D. The CDR3 loop spans 12 amino acids. V was cut by 4 bases and J by 4 bases, with 5 bases left in between. Germline CDR1 LGHDT, CDR2 YNNKEL (reference sequence). CDR3 in amino acids: CASSRSGNTIYF. DNA for the CDR3: TGTGCCAGCAGCCGCAGCGGAAACACCATATATTTT. Full variable domain (rest looked up from reference TRBV3-1 and TRBJ1-3): DTAVSQTPKYLVTQMGNDKSIKCEQNLGHDTMYWYKQDSKKFLKIMFSYNNKELIINETVPNRFSPKSPDKAHLNLHINSLELGDSAVYFCASSRSGNTIYFGEGSWLTVV.

The J gene is TRBJ2-2, the V gene TRBV3-1; unclear D gene. CDR1 is LGHDT, CDR2 YNNKEL, per germline (reference sequence). This CDR3 has 16 amino acids. Between the trimmed V and J ends, which lost 0 bases and 5 bases, there was a span of 13 bases. The CDR3 region has the DNA TGTGCCAGCAGCCAAGAGATTGGCAGGCCAACCGGGGAGCTGTTTTTT. This gives the protein CASSQEIGRPTGELFF.

This chain joins TRBV9 and TRBJ2-2; weak D call: TRBD1 (5 bases). Per the germline V gene, CDR1 is SGDLS and CDR2 is YYNGEE. Trimming took off 2 bases at V and 6 bases at J, with 17 bases between the two ends. The CDR3 is made up of 16 amino acids. The CDR3 DNA follows: TGTGCCAGCAGCGTCTCCTCCTACGACAGATCCGGGGAGCTGTTTTTT. It codes for CASSVSSYDRSGELFF.

This clonotype was counted only a few times. The rearrangement links TRBV15 to TRBJ2-1; a possible D gene is TRBD1 (5 bases). V gave up 0 bases and J gave up 4 bases, with 10 bases separating them. CDR1 and CDR2 (germline): LNHNV, YYDKDF (reference sequence). This CDR3 comprises 15 residues. The CDR3 DNA is TGTGCCACCAGCAGAGAGGCAGGGTCATACAATGAGCAGTTCTTC. Translated: CATSREAGSYNEQFF.

This clonotype was detected a few times. This chain connects TRBV5-1 to TRBJ1-1; the match to TRBD1 covers 8 bases. In germline, CDR1 is SGHRS, CDR2 YFSETQ. The CDR3 consists of 13 residues. V gave up 5 bases and J gave up 3 bases; unmatched junction bases: 3. The DNA of the CDR3 is TGCGCCAGCAGATCGACAGGGGACACTGAAGCTTTCTTT. Translating gives CASRSTGDTEAFF. The complete variable domain, with remaining parts taken from reference TRBV5-1 and TRBJ1-1, reads KAGVTQTPRYLIKTRGQQVTLSCSPISGHRSVSWYQQTPGQGLQFLFEYFSETQRNKGNFPGRFSGRQFSNSRSEMNVSTLELGDSALYLCASRSTGDTEAFFGQGTRLTVV.

The rearrangement uses TRBV20-1 and TRBJ2-3; D is perhaps TRBD1 (5 bases). The length of the CDR3 is 13 residues. Germline CDR1 DFQATT, CDR2 SNEGSKA (reference sequence). The ends were cut back, 4 bases at V and 3 bases at J, with 11 bases in the middle. The CDR3 sequence: CSATWGRTDTQYF. The CDR3 nucleotides are TGCAGTGCTACCTGGGGCCGTACAGATACGCAGTATTTT.

This clonotype was counted many times. The chain uses TRBV7-8 and TRBJ2-1; 12 nucleotides match TRBD2. CDR3 size: 16 residues. The germline V gene has CDR1 SGHVS and CDR2 FQNEAQ. The V and J ends lost 5 bases and 12 bases, in that order; junction bases with no gene match: 14. Here the CDR3 DNA reads TGTGCCAGCAGCCCGCTGACTAGCGGGGGCCTCTCAGGGCAGTTCTTC. Its protein product is CASSPLTSGGLSGQFF.

This clonotype was counted ten times or more. The chain links TRBV4-2 to TRBJ1-1; unclear D gene. CDR1 LGHNA and CDR2 YNFKEQ come from the germline V gene. Trimming shortened V by 2 bases and J by 1 base, and 5 bases separated the two germline ends. The CDR3 is 13 residues long. CDR3 region: CASSQRGNTEAFF. The CDR3 DNA reads as TGTGCCAGCAGCCAACGGGGGAACACTGAAGCTTTCTTT.

This clonotype was counted between two and nine times. J is TRBJ2-5 and V is TRBV3-1; 7 bases are shared with TRBD1. The CDR3 runs to 14 residues. Germline lookup yields CDR1 LGHDT and CDR2 YNNKEL (reference sequence). The trim removed 5 bases at V and 0 bases at J, leaving 3 bases unmatched. The DNA of the CDR3 is TGTGCCAGCAGCTCCAGGGGGTACCAAGAGACCCAGTACTTC. Protein product: CASSSRGYQETQYF.

On this clonotype: One end of the junction varies from germline; a read error may be responsible. The V call is TRBV20-1, the J call TRBJ2-7; 10 nucleotides line up with TRBD2. The CDR3 has 15 residues. Germline CDR1 and CDR2: DFQATT and SNEGSKA (reference sequence). CDR3 sequence: CSARELAGSSYEQYF. Here the CDR3 DNA reads TGCAGTGCGAGAGAACTAGCGGGGAGCTCCTACGAGCAGTACTTC.

The table lists this clonotype with a few counts. The J gene is TRBJ2-7, the V gene TRBV4-2; D unresolved. Germline V lookup: CDR1 LGHNA, CDR2 YNFKEQ. The V gene lost 0 bases and the J gene lost 2 bases, with 8 bases spanning the gap. The length of the CDR3 is 14 residues. In nucleotides, the CDR3 is TGTGCCAGCAGCCAAGATTCCCGGGCCTACGAGCAGTACTTC. Residues: CASSQDSRAYEQYF.

This clonotype was recorded a few times. Mismatch with germline at one junction end may stem from a read error. V usage is TRBV2 and J usage is TRBJ1-6; D not resolved. The CDR3 spans 14 residues. Germline V gene sequence: CDR1 SNHLY, CDR2 FYNNEI. The CDR3 protein is CASTEPPYNSPLHF. The CDR3 DNA reads TGTGCCAGCACTGAACCCCCCTATAATTCACCCCTCCACTTT. The whole variable domain, filled in from reference TRBV2 and TRBJ1-6, reads EPEVTQTPSHQVTQMGQEVILRCVPISNHLYFYWYRQILGQKVEFLVSFYNNEISEKSEIFDDQFSVERPDGSNFTLKIRSTKLEDSAMYFCASTEPPYNSPLHFGNGTRLTVT.

This clonotype was counted ten times or more. The J gene is TRBJ1-1, the V gene TRBV5-1, with D unresolved. Germline-derived CDR1 and CDR2 are SGHRS and YFSETQ. CDR3 length: 14 residues. V lost 0 bases to trimming and J lost 8 bases, with 14 bases between them. The CDR3 loop reads CASSLVGRISEAFF. The DNA of the CDR3 is TGCGCCAGCAGCTTGGTAGGCAGGATAAGCGAAGCTTTCTTT.

In its sample, this clonotype was seen many times. This rearrangement joins TRBV12-3 or TRBV12-4 to TRBJ2-7, with TRBD2 as a possible D gene (7 bases). CDR3 length equals 14 residues. The V end lost 6 bases, the J end lost 6 bases, and 18 bases lay between the germline ends. This CDR3 is CASSQKFGGAEQYF. Here the CDR3 DNA reads TGTGCCAGCAGCCAAAAATTTGGGGGGGCCGAGCAGTACTTC.

Only a few counts were recorded for this clonotype. The V gene is TRBV12-3 or TRBV12-4, the J gene TRBJ2-1, with 7 bases that match TRBD2. The V and J ends lost 3 bases and 7 bases, in that order; junction bases with no gene match: 3. The CDR3 spans 13 residues. The CDR3 DNA reads as TGTGCCAGCAGTTTTTCAGCGGGAAATGAGCAGTTCTTC. It is translated as CASSFSAGNEQFF.

This clonotype was detected many times. V gene TRBV7-9 combines with J gene TRBJ2-4, with D possibly TRBD2 on 5 matching bases. The CDR3 length is 14 residues. CDR1 and CDR2 (germline): SEHNR, FQNEAQ (reference sequence). The germline V and J ends were trimmed by 5 bases and 7 bases, with 15 bases remaining between them. CDR3 in amino acids: CASSVSSGGNIQYF. The DNA of the CDR3 is TGTGCCAGCAGCGTAAGCTCCGGAGGTAACATTCAGTACTTC. The full variable domain, with the rest looked up from reference TRBV7-9 and TRBJ2-4, is DTGVSQNPRHKITKRGQNVTFRCDPISEHNRLYWYRQTLGQGPEFLTYFQNEAQLEKSRLLSDRFSAERPKGSFSTLEIQRTEQGDSAMYLCASSVSSGGNIQYFGAGTRLSVL.

The sample holds a few counts of this clonotype. The genes are TRBV20-1 and TRBJ2-3; 14 bases agree with TRBD2. This CDR3 comprises 15 residues. CDR1 is DFQATT, CDR2 SNEGSKA, per germline (reference sequence). The V gene end was trimmed by 6 bases and the J gene end by 5 bases; junction bases not matched to a gene: 7. CDR3 protein: CSANRLAGGLDTQYF. As DNA, the CDR3 is TGCAGTGCAAACAGACTAGCGGGAGGGCTAGATACGCAGTATTTT.

The table lists this clonotype with a few counts. The chain couples TRBV4-3 to TRBJ2-1, with 10 bases lining up with TRBD2. Germline CDR1 and CDR2: LGHNA and YSLEER. There are 17 residues in the CDR3. V was clipped by 0 bases and J by 4 bases; unmatched bases: 6. The CDR3, as DNA: TGCGCCAGCAGCCAAGAGCCTAGCGGGGGTATATACAATGAGCAGTTCTTC. Protein: CASSQEPSGGIYNEQFF.

The V call is TRBV20-1, the J call TRBJ1-2; maybe TRBD1 (5 bases). V lost 0 bases to trimming and J lost 4 bases, with 12 bases between them. The CDR3 length is 14 residues. Germline CDR1 and CDR2: DFQATT and SNEGSKA (reference sequence). The CDR3 region has the DNA TGCAGTGCTAGAGATCCGGGGCGCCGCTATGGCTACACCTTC. It codes for CSARDPGRRYGYTF.

This chain uses TRBV12-3 or TRBV12-4 with TRBJ1-3; D ambiguous. The ends were cut back, 3 bases at V and 0 bases at J, with 6 bases in the middle. The CDR3 runs to 14 residues. The CDR3 DNA follows: TGTGCCAGCAGTTTTTACAGCTCTGGAAACACCATATATTTT. It specifies CASSFYSSGNTIYF.

This clonotype was detected only a few times. The chain carries TRBV6-2 or TRBV6-3 and TRBJ2-7, with D perhaps TRBD2 (5 bases). The V gene lost 5 bases and the J gene lost 6 bases, with 17 bases spanning the gap. Germline CDR1 MNHEY, CDR2 SVGEGT. This CDR3 is 14 amino acids long. CDR3 region: CASSRTRASLEQYF. Here the CDR3 DNA reads TGTGCCAGCAGTCGGACTCGAGCATCTCTCGAGCAGTACTTC.

V and J are TRBV5-8 and TRBJ2-3; D unresolved. The CDR3 length is 15 residues. Deletions cut 0 bases from V and 2 bases from J, with 10 bases between. Per germline, CDR1 SGHTS and CDR2 YDEGEE. CDR3 residues: CASSLVLRSTDTQYF. CDR3 coding DNA: TGTGCCAGCAGCTTGGTCTTGCGGTCCACAGATACGCAGTATTTT. Full variable domain (missing parts from reference TRBV5-8 and TRBJ2-3): EAGVTQSPTHLIKTRGQQATLRCSPISGHTSVYWYQQALGLGLQFLLWYDEGEERNRGNFPPRFSGRQFPNYSSELNVNALELEDSALYLCASSLVLRSTDTQYFGPGTRLTVL.

This clonotype was seen at least ten times. The J gene is TRBJ2-3, the V gene TRBV6-1; TRBD1 agrees at 10 bases. The germline gives CDR1 MNHNS, CDR2 SASEGT. V lost 4 bases, J lost 4 bases, and 2 bases stayed unmatched. The CDR3 runs 14 residues. CDR3 amino acids: CASSGTGGADTQYF. In nucleotides, the CDR3 is TGTGCCAGCAGTGGGACAGGGGGAGCAGATACGCAGTATTTT.

This clonotype was counted only a few times. V usage is TRBV30 and J usage is TRBJ2-7, with D unclear. Trimming shortened V by 6 bases and J by 3 bases, and 12 bases separated the two germline ends. The CDR3 has 12 amino acids. Germline CDR1 GTSNPN, CDR2 SVGIG (reference sequence). CDR3 bases: TGTGCCTGTGACGGATGGGGCTACGAGCAGTACTTC. Its protein product is CACDGWGYEQYF.

The chain uses TRBV7-2 and TRBJ2-3; 9 bases are a match to TRBD2. Per germline, CDR1 SGHTA and CDR2 FQGNSA. The CDR3 runs 16 residues. The V and J ends lost 4 bases and 6 bases, in that order; junction bases with no gene match: 11. The CDR3 loop reads CASSSTRLAVGDTQYF. DNA of the CDR3: TGTGCCAGCAGCTCAACTAGACTAGCGGTGGGGGATACGCAGTATTTT.

This chain joins TRBV2 and TRBJ2-3, with TRBD2 matching over 8 bases. This CDR3 region has 15 residues. CDR1 SNHLY and CDR2 FYNNEI come from the germline V gene. V lost 7 bases, J lost 4 bases, and 10 bases stayed unmatched. For the CDR3, the DNA is TGTGCCAGCAACATTGGCGGGAGGTCGGCAGATACGCAGTATTTT. Encoded protein: CASNIGGRSADTQYF.

This chain uses TRBV30 with TRBJ2-1; maybe TRBD2 (7 bases). The CDR3 totals 12 residues. Trimming cost V 2 bases and J 11 bases, with 13 bases left between them. The V gene's germline CDR1 is GTSNPN and CDR2 SVGIG (reference sequence). The CDR3 DNA follows: TGTGCCTGGAGTTCCGGGGGGCCGAAGCAGTTCTTC. Translated, it gives CAWSSGGPKQFF.

This clonotype turned up a few times. The chain has TRBV2 and TRBJ2-5, with D uncertain. This CDR3 contains 12 residues. The V and J ends lost 8 bases and 0 bases respectively, with 7 bases between them. Germline V gene sequence: CDR1 SNHLY, CDR2 FYNNEI. The CDR3 bases are TGTGCCAGCGGGTGGAACCAAGAGACCCAGTACTTC. The encoded protein is CASGWNQETQYF. The full variable domain, completed using reference TRBV2 and TRBJ2-5, is EPEVTQTPSHQVTQMGQEVILRCVPISNHLYFYWYRQILGQKVEFLVSFYNNEISEKSEIFDDQFSVERPDGSNFTLKIRSTKLEDSAMYFCASGWNQETQYFGPGTRLLVL.

The J gene is TRBJ2-5, the V gene TRBV10-3; the match to TRBD2 covers 7 bases. Germline assignment: CDR1 ENHRY and CDR2 SYGVKD. V was clipped by 2 bases and J by 2 bases; unmatched bases: 5. The CDR3 contains 15 residues. The CDR3 DNA is TGTGCCATCAGTGAGAAACTAGCGCCTCAAGAGACCCAGTACTTC. It encodes CAISEKLAPQETQYF.